The source of this T cell receptor (beta chain) is a study of blood T cell repertoires in COVID-19. As for the study in general: The cDNA or gDNA used as material had been derived from T cells, B-cell-depleted T cells, or PBMCs.

Trimming cost V 5 bases and J 4 bases; bases outside gene matches: 7. The CDR3 is 14 amino acids. In germline, CDR1 is MNHEY, CDR2 SMNVEV (reference sequence). In the authors' workflow: Reference gene primer amplification gave estimated nucleated cell counts. Profiled with immunoSEQ multiplex PCR; TCRdb holds only in-frame clones, not every one. The V and J calls and the clone size are those of that table, but D and trimming were determined from the DNA. The sample carries over 120,000 clones, around 81% recorded once. The chain recombines TRBV27 with TRBJ2-7; 8 nucleotides agree with TRBD1. This sequence was found in a human donor in a cohort sampled during active COVID-19. The sample comprised peripheral blood. The CDR3 spells CASSARGRSYEQYF. The DNA of the CDR3 is TGTGCCAGCAGTGCCAGGGGGCGAAGTTACGAGCAGTACTTC.